The entry that follows covers one T cell receptor beta chain sequence. Its antigen is unknown. This CDR3 region has 15 residues. Per germline, CDR1 SEHNR and CDR2 FQNEAQ (reference sequence). The ends were cut back, 1 base at V and 3 bases at J, with 13 bases in the middle. Every bulk PBMC sample received the same 350 ng of DNA. Sequencing used immunoSEQ multiplex PCR; TCRdb keeps in-frame clones, though not all of them. The repertoire holds more than 13,000 clones, with about 93% as singletons. The sample comes from a study of blood T cell dynamics during melanoma immunotherapy. Looking at the study overall: Metastatic melanoma patients received first-line pembrolizumab or nivolumab plus ipilimumab. Study outcomes and limitations: PBMC repertoires of eventual disease-control patients split at W3 into clonality or diversity gains.

Time point meaning: week 3, after first cycle of checkpoint inhibitor. Sequencing used blood, obtained from a patient treated with checkpoint blockade. The chain recombines TRBV7-9 with TRBJ2-7; a weak D match, TRBD1 (6 bases). The receptor's source is a human donor with melanoma. CDR3 DNA sequence: TGTGCCAGCAGCTTAGTAGTAGGGGACATCTACGAGCAGTACTTC. As protein: CASSLVVGDIYEQYF. Variable domain in full (rest from reference TRBV7-9 and TRBJ2-7): DTGVSQNPRHKITKRGQNVTFRCDPISEHNRLYWYRQTLGQGPEFLTYFQNEAQLEKSRLLSDRFSAERPKGSFSTLEIQRTEQGDSAMYLCASSLVVGDIYEQYFGPGTRLTVT.